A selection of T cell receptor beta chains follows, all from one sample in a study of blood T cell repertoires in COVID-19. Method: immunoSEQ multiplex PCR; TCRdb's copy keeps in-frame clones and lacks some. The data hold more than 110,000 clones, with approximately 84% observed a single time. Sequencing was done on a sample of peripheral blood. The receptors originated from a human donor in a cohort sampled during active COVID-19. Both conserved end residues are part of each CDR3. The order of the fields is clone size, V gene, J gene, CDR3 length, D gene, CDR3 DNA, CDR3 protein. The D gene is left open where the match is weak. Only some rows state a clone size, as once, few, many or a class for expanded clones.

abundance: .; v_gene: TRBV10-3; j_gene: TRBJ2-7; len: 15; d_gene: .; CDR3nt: TGTGCCATCAGTGAGAGACGGGGGTTAGTATACGAGCAGTACTTC; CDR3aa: CAISERRGLVYEQYF
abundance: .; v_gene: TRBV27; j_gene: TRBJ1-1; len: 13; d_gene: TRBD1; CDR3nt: TGTGCCAGCAGTCCCGGGACAGGGTTAAGAGCTTTCTTT; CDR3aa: CASSPGTGLRAFF
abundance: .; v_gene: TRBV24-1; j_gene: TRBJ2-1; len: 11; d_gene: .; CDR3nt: TGTGCCACCAGTTCCCTGAATGAGCAGTTCTTC; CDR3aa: CATSSLNEQFF
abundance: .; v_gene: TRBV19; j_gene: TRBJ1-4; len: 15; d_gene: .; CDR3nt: TGTGCCAGTAGCCATTCCAGGGGAGGGCAAGAAAAACTGTTTTTT; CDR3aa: CASSHSRGGQEKLFF
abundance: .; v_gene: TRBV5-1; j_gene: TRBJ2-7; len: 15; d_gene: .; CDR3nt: TGCGCCAGCAGCTTCGGGGCGGGGGCCCTCAGAGAGCAGTACTTC; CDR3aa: CASSFGAGALREQYF
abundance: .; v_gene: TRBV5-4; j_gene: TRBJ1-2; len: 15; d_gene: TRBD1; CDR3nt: TGTGCCAGCAGCCGGAAGACAGGGGCCAACTATGGCTACACCTTC; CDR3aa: CASSRKTGANYGYTF
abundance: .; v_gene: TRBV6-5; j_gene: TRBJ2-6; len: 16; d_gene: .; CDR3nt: TGTGCCAGCAGTTACTCCGGGGAAACTGGGGCCAACGTCCTGACTTTC; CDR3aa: CASSYSGETGANVLTF
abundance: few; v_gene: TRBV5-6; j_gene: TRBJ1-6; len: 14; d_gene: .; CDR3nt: TGTGCCAGCAGCCTGCTTTGGACAGCTTCACCCCTCCACTTT; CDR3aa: CASSLLWTASPLHF
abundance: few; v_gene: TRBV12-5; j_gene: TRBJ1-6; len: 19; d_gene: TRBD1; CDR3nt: TGTGCTAGTGGTATCCTGGGACAGCTAATTAAGGCCAATAATTCACCCCTCCACTTT; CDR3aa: CASGILGQLIKANNSPLHF
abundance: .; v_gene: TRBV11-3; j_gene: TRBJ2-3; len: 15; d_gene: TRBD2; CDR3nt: TGTGCCAGCAGCCTTCAGCGGGAGTGGGTAGATACGCAGTATTTT; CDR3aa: CASSLQREWVDTQYF
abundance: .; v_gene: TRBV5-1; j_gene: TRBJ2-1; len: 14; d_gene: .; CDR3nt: TGCGCCAGCAGCGACTACGGGAGCAGCAATGAGCAGTTCTTC; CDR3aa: CASSDYGSSNEQFF
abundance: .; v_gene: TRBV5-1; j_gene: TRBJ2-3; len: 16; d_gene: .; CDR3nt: TGCGCCAGCAGCTTGTTAGGCAGGGGTATTGCAGATACGCAGTATTTT; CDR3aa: CASSLLGRGIADTQYF
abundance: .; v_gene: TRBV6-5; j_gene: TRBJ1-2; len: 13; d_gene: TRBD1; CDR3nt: TGTGCCAGCGAAGAGAGGGGGCGTTATGGCTACACCTTC; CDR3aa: CASEERGRYGYTF
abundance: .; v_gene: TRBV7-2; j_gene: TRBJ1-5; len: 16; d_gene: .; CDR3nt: TGTGCCAGCAGCTTAGCGGCAGTTTATAGCAATCAGCCCCAGCATTTT; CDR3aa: CASSLAAVYSNQPQHF
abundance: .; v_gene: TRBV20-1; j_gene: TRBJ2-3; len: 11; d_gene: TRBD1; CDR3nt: TGCAGTGCCAGGGACAGAGATACGCAGTATTTT; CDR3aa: CSARDRDTQYF
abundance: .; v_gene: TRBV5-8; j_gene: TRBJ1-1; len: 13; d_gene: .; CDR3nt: TGTGCCAGCAGCTCACAGGTGAACACTGAAGCTTTCTTT; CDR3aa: CASSSQVNTEAFF
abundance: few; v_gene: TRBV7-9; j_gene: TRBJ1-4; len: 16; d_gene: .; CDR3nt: TGTGCCAGCAGCCCAGGCGAGGGGGTTCCGAATGAAAAACTGTTTTTT; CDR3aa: CASSPGEGVPNEKLFF
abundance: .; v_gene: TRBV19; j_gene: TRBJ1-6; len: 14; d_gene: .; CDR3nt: TGTGCCAGTAGGGGGGACAACAATAATTCACCCCTCCACTTT; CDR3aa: CASRGDNNNSPLHF
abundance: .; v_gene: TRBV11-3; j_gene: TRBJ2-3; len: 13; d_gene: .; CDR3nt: TGTGCCAGCAGCTCGGACTCCACAGATACGCAGTATTTT; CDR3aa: CASSSDSTDTQYF
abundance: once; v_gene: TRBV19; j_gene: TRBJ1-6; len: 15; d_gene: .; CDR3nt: TGTGCCAGTAGTATAGATTTTGGGACAAATTCACCCCTCCACTTT; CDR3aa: CASSIDFGTNSPLHF
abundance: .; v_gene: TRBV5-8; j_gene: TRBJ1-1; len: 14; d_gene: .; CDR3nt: TGTGCCAGCAGCTTGGTGGGAGGGGACACTGAAGCTTTCTTT; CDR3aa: CASSLVGGDTEAFF
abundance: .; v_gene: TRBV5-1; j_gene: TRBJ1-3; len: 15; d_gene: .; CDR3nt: TGCGCCAGCAGCTTGGTGGGAGACTCTGGAAACACCATATATTTT; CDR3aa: CASSLVGDSGNTIYF
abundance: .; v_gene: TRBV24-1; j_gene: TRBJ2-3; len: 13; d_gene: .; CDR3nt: TGTGCCACCAGTGATCCGGGGGAGGATACGCAGTATTTT; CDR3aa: CATSDPGEDTQYF
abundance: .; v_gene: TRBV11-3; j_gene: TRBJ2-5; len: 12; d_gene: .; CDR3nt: TGTGCCAGCAGCCGCAAGGGGGAGACCCAGTACTTC; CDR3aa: CASSRKGETQYF
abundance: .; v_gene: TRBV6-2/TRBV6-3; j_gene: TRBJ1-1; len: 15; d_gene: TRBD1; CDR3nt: TGTGCCAGCAGTGACGGAGGGGGCGCGGGGACTGAAGCTTTCTTT; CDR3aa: CASSDGGGAGTEAFF
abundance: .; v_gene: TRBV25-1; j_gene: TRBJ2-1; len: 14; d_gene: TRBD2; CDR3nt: TGTGCCAGCAGTGTCGCACTAGCGGGGGGCCAGCAGTTCTTC; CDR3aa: CASSVALAGGQQFF
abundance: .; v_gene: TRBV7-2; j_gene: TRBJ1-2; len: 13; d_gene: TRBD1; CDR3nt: TGTGCCAGCTGGAGGACAGGGACTTATGGCTACACCTTC; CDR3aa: CASWRTGTYGYTF
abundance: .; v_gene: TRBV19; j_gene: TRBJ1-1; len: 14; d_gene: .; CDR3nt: TGTGCCAGTATGGGCACGCCCCAAAACACTGAAGCTTTCTTT; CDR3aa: CASMGTPQNTEAFF
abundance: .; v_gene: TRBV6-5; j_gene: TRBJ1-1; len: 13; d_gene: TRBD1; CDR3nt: TGTGCCAGCAGGCTGGACAGGGTGACTGAAGCTTTCTTT; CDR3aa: CASRLDRVTEAFF
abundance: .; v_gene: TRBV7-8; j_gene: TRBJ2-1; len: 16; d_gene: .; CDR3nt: TGTGCCAGCGGCCATCCCGGGGTAGCGACGTACAATGAGCAGTTCTTC; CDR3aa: CASGHPGVATYNEQFF